One sample yielded the 11 T cell receptor beta chains listed below, sequenced in a study of shared clonotypes between healthy human individuals. It was CD45RO-negative cells, positively selected for CCR7, that made up naive CD8 cells, with terminally differentiated effector memory CD45RA+ cells excluded. The assay was immunoSEQ multiplex PCR, and TCRdb's table has in-frame clones only and misses some. The data show millions of clones, with approximately 94% seen just once and about 1.1% held by the top ten. The specimen sequenced was naive CD8+ T cells sorted from blood. Receptor source: a young man in good health.

This sequence joins TRBV9 and TRBJ2-2; D is unresolved. Germline-derived CDR1 and CDR2 are SGDLS and YYNGEE. The CDR3 is 14 residues long. V lost 0 bases to trimming and J lost 6 bases, with 9 bases between them. In DNA form, the CDR3 reads TGTGCCAGCAGCGTAGGAGGTGTGCCCGGGGAGCTGTTTTTT. Translated, it gives CASSVGGVPGELFF.

The J gene is TRBJ2-1, the V gene TRBV10-2; D is perhaps TRBD2 (6 bases). The CDR3 extends over 14 amino acids. Trimming took 7 bases from V and 14 from J, leaving 24 bases between them. CDR1 and CDR2 from the germline V gene are WSHSY and SAAADI. CDR3 residues: CASTPLGGGPEEFF. The CDR3 nucleotides read TGCGCCAGCACTCCCCTTGGGGGAGGACCCGAGGAGTTCTTC.

The genes are TRBV5-6 and TRBJ1-1, with TRBD1 as a possible D gene (6 bases). CDR1 and CDR2 (germline): SGHDT, YYEEEE. Trimming removed 0 bases at V and 4 bases at J, with 19 bases between. CDR3 length: 17 amino acids. Here the CDR3 reads CASSLGLPGHPSTEAFF. CDR3 bases: TGTGCCAGCAGCTTGGGGCTACCGGGACATCCTAGCACTGAAGCTTTCTTT.

This clone was found once. This rearrangement joins TRBV9 to TRBJ1-4, with 9 bases aligning to TRBD1. The CDR3 is made up of 13 amino acids. The germline CDR1 and CDR2 sequences are SGDLS and YYNGEE. Trimming cost V 8 bases and J 8 bases; bases outside gene matches: 7. The CDR3: CASSTGGTEKLFF. CDR3 nucleotides: TGTGCCAGTTCGACAGGGGGTACCGAAAAACTGTTTTTT.

The chain is built from TRBV4-1 and TRBJ2-1; TRBD1 agrees at 8 bases. Germline V gives CDR1 MGHRA, CDR2 YSYEKL. This CDR3 is 12 amino acids long. V shed 5 bases and J 9 bases; nucleotides not matched to a gene: 3. This CDR3 reads CASSAQGVEQFF. Here the CDR3 DNA reads TGCGCCAGCAGCGCACAGGGGGTTGAGCAGTTCTTC.

The chain carries TRBV7-9 and TRBJ1-3, with D unclear. Per germline, CDR1 SEHNR and CDR2 FQNEAQ (reference sequence). The CDR3 has 15 residues. V was cut by 6 bases and J by 0 bases, with 12 bases left in between. DNA of the CDR3: TGTGCCAGCAGTCCTAGGATATCCTCTGGAAACACCATATATTTT. Translated: CASSPRISSGNTIYF.

The rearrangement links TRBV7-9 to TRBJ1-2; the D gene is possibly TRBD1 (5 bases). Deletions cut 7 bases from V and 3 bases from J, with 18 bases between. This CDR3 comprises 15 residues. Germline CDR1 is SEHNR and CDR2 is FQNEAQ (reference sequence). The CDR3 DNA sequence: TGTGCCAGCACCCCAGTCCAGGGCCCTTACTATGGCTACACCTTC. Protein sequence: CASTPVQGPYYGYTF.

The J gene is TRBJ2-7, the V gene TRBV7-9; tentative D call: TRBD2 (5 bases). Germline V gene data show CDR1 as SEHNR and CDR2 as FQNEAQ (reference sequence). V was cut by 2 bases and J by 0 bases, with 11 bases left in between. This CDR3 has 15 residues. Here the CDR3 DNA reads TGTGCCAGCAGCTTATCTCTAGCTAGCTCCTACGAGCAGTACTTC. Residues: CASSLSLASSYEQYF.

V is TRBV2 and J is TRBJ2-7, with TRBD2 identical over 7 bases. The CDR3 is made up of 17 amino acids. Trimming at V came to 2 bases and at J to 6 bases, leaving 16 bases not matched to a gene. Looked up from germline, CDR1 is SNHLY and CDR2 is FYNNEI. The CDR3 sequence is CASSEFGLAAEGVEQYF. CDR3 bases: TGTGCCAGCAGTGAATTCGGGCTAGCGGCCGAGGGCGTCGAGCAGTACTTC.

The chain uses TRBV7-8 and TRBJ2-1; 11 bases agree with TRBD2. The germline gives CDR1 SGHVS, CDR2 FQNEAQ. V gave up 4 bases and J gave up 1 base; unmatched junction bases: 6. The length of the CDR3 is 17 residues. The CDR3 here is CASSSVLAGGSYNEQFF. The CDR3, as DNA: TGTGCCAGCAGCTCCGTTCTAGCGGGAGGATCCTACAATGAGCAGTTCTTC.

The CDR3 sequence: CASSFGTGVKEQFF. The CDR3 DNA reads as TGTGCCAGCAGCTTCGGGACAGGGGTGAAGGAGCAGTTCTTC. The chain carries TRBV5-6 and TRBJ2-1, with 10 bases identical to TRBD1. V lost 2 bases, J lost 10 bases, and 6 bases stayed unmatched. The germline V gene encodes CDR1 SGHDT and CDR2 YYEEEE. The CDR3 runs 14 residues.